These T cell receptor beta chains were read from a single sample in a study of early T cells in non-severe SARS-CoV-2 infection. TCRdb reprocessed the 5' RACE reads with MiXCR, giving one entry per CDR3 protein. The sample holds roughly 29,000 distinct CDR3 sequences, about 5.3% seen once. The sample consisted of whole blood. The receptors originated from an adult who was a healthcare worker with PCR-confirmed SARS-CoV-2 infection or an uninfected control (not recorded which). CDR3s include the opening cysteine and the closing phenylalanine or tryptophan. A D gene is named only where the DNA matches it firmly. Size values are once, few and many counts, or a class for expanded clones, and some rows have none.

TRBV20-1	TRBJ2-1	TRBD1	many	TGCAGTGCTAGGGGACAGTTGTCCTACAATGAGCAGTTCTTC	CSARGQLSYNEQFF
TRBV20-1	TRBJ1-5	.	many	TGCAGTGCTAGAGTCGCGGGACAAGCTAATCAGCCCCAGCATTTT	CSARVAGQANQPQHF
TRBV28	TRBJ2-5	.	.	TGTGCCAGCAGTGAGTTAAGCGGCCAAGAGACCCAGTACTTC	CASSELSGQETQYF
TRBV7-2	TRBJ2-3	.	many	TGTGCCAGCAGCTTAGGGCGGGCCACAGATACGCAGTATTTT	CASSLGRATDTQYF
TRBV12-3/TRBV12-4	TRBJ2-1	.	many	TGTGCCAGCAGTTTAGGCGGGGTAGAGCAGTTCTTC	CASSLGGVEQFF
TRBV2	TRBJ1-3	.	many	TGTGCCAGCAGTTCAAGCTCTGGAAACACCATATATTTT	CASSSSSGNTIYF
TRBV30	TRBJ2-7	.	many	TGTGCCTGGACGAGGACATTAAGCTCCTACGAGCAGTACTTC	CAWTRTLSSYEQYF
TRBV7-2	TRBJ2-5	.	many	TGTGCCAGCAGCTTAGTGGCTCGAGAGACCCAGTACTTC	CASSLVARETQYF
TRBV5-6	TRBJ2-3	TRBD2	few	TGTGCCAGCAGCCTCCGGACTAGCGGGAGTGCAGATACGCAGTATTTT	CASSLRTSGSADTQYF
TRBV14	TRBJ2-2	TRBD1	few	TGTGCCAGCAGACCAGACAGGGTCGGGGAGCTGTTTTTT	CASRPDRVGELFF
TRBV11-2	TRBJ2-7	TRBD1	many	TGTGCCAGCAGCCTCGACAGGGACGAGCAGTACTTC	CASSLDRDEQYF
TRBV7-2	TRBJ2-2	TRBD1	.	TGTGCCAGCAGCTTAGTTGGCAGGGGGTACACCGGGGAGCTGTTTTTT	CASSLVGRGYTGELFF
TRBV7-2	TRBJ1-6	.	many	TGTGCCAGCAGCCGTTCCTCAAACTCAGGGGAATCACCCCTCCACTTT	CASSRSSNSGESPLHF
TRBV20-1	TRBJ2-3	.	medium-sized	TGCAATGGGCGGGCCCCCACAGATACGCAGTATTTT	CNGRAPTDTQYF
TRBV1	TRBJ2-7	.	few	TGCACCAGCAGCCAAGACGGACAGAGGGGCGAGCAGTACTTC	CTSSQDGQRGEQYF
TRBV28	TRBJ1-1	.	many	TGTGCCACTGCATTGGGGAACACTGAAGCTTTCTTT	CATALGNTEAFF
TRBV3-1	TRBJ1-6	.	many	TGTGCCAGCAGCCAAGACAGGGAATATAATTCACCCCTCCACTTT	CASSQDREYNSPLHF
TRBV5-4	TRBJ2-2	TRBD1	many	TGTGCCAGCAGAACAGACAGGGGCGCGAACACCGGGGAGCTGTTTTTT	CASRTDRGANTGELFF
TRBV10-2	TRBJ2-1	TRBD2	many	TGCGCCAGCTCGCTGGCGGGAGCTAACAATGAGCAGTTCTTC	CASSLAGANNEQFF
TRBV6-2/TRBV6-3	TRBJ1-1	TRBD1	many	TGTGCCAGCAGTTATTACAGGGGAACTGAAGCTTTCTTT	CASSYYRGTEAFF
TRBV7-2	TRBJ2-3	TRBD2	.	TGTGCCAGCAGACGTGGCGGGAGGGGCGGGCCAGATACGCAGTATTTT	CASRRGGRGGPDTQYF
TRBV12-3/TRBV12-4	TRBJ2-3	.	.	TGTGCCAGCAGTCGGGACATAACAGATACGCAGTATTTT	CASSRDITDTQYF
TRBV3-1	TRBJ1-1	.	many	TGTGCCAGCAGCCACCAAGGGGGGGCCTTTGAAGCTTTCTTT	CASSHQGGAFEAFF
TRBV11-2	TRBJ2-7	.	many	TGTGCCAGCAGCTTAGAAATGGACGAGCAGTACTTC	CASSLEMDEQYF
TRBV6-1	TRBJ1-1	.	many	TGTGCCAGCTGCGCTCTCGGGGGCAGCACTGAAGCTTTCTTT	CASCALGGSTEAFF
TRBV11-2	TRBJ2-5	.	.	TGTGCCAGCAGCTTAGGACTAGAAGAGACCCAGTACTTC	CASSLGLEETQYF
TRBV4-2	TRBJ1-1	.	many	TGTGCCAGCAGCCAAGAGAGGTGGAACACTGAAGCTTTCTTT	CASSQERWNTEAFF
TRBV7-9	TRBJ2-3	TRBD2	few	TGTGCCAGTATAGCGGGAGCCAGCACAGATACGCAGTATTTT	CASIAGASTDTQYF
TRBV7-2	TRBJ2-1	TRBD2	medium-sized	TGTGCCAGCAGCTTAGTACCTAGCGGGGGCCGTGAGCAGTTCTTC	CASSLVPSGGREQFF
TRBV30	TRBJ2-7	TRBD2	many	TGTGCCTGGAGGTGGCGGGGGAGTTACGAGCAGTACTTC	CAWRWRGSYEQYF
TRBV7-9	TRBJ1-5	.	many	TGTGCCAGCAGCTTGGGCTTAGGACAGCCCCAGCATTTT	CASSLGLGQPQHF
TRBV7-9	TRBJ2-1	.	many	TGTGCCAGCAGCAGACTCGGGTCCATCAATGAGCAGTTCTTC	CASSRLGSINEQFF
TRBV7-6	TRBJ1-2	TRBD1	few	TGTGCCAGCAGCCCCACGGGACAGGGCTATGGCTACACCTTC	CASSPTGQGYGYTF
TRBV18	TRBJ2-7	.	many	TGTGCCAGCTCACCAGACGGCTACGAGCAGTACTTC	CASSPDGYEQYF
TRBV6-6	TRBJ1-5	.	many	TGTGCCAGCTCCTGGGGTCGTTATAGCAATCAGCCCCAGCATTTT	CASSWGRYSNQPQHF
TRBV27	TRBJ2-1	TRBD2	many	TGTGCCAGCAGTTTATGGCGGACTAGCGGGCGAGGAGCCTACAATGAGCAGTTCTTC	CASSLWRTSGRGAYNEQFF
TRBV12-3/TRBV12-4	TRBJ2-3	TRBD2	few	TGTGCCAGCGGCCAGCGGGAGCGGGGAGATACGCAGTATTTT	CASGQRERGDTQYF
TRBV27	TRBJ1-5	.	many	TGTGCCAGCAGTTCAGGGAGCAATCAGCCCCAGCATTTT	CASSSGSNQPQHF
TRBV4-3	TRBJ1-4	.	many	TGCGCCAGCAGCCAAGATCATGTCAGATCTGCAACTAATGAAAAACTGTTTTTT	CASSQDHVRSATNEKLFF
TRBV7-9	TRBJ2-4	.	.	TGTGCCAGCAGCTTAGTGGCGGCGCCCAAAAACATTCAGTACTTC	CASSLVAAPKNIQYF
TRBV3-1	TRBJ1-5	.	many	TGTGCCAGCAGCTCAACCCCCAATCAGCCCCAGCATTTT	CASSSTPNQPQHF
TRBV3-1	TRBJ2-1	TRBD2	many	TGTGCCAGCAGCTCCCTTCAGGGCGGGGGGTACAATGAGCAGTTCTTC	CASSSLQGGGYNEQFF
TRBV30	TRBJ2-5	.	many	TGTGCCTGGATGGCGGTTTCTTTGGGTCAAGAGACCCAGTACTTC	CAWMAVSLGQETQYF
TRBV28	TRBJ2-7	.	many	TGTGCCAGCAGTAAGGGGCATACCTACGAGCAGTACTTC	CASSKGHTYEQYF
TRBV7-9	TRBJ2-3	TRBD2	many	TGTGCCAGCAGCCAAGGGACTAGCGATGGAGATACGCAGTATTTT	CASSQGTSDGDTQYF
TRBV18	TRBJ1-2	TRBD1	.	TGTGCCAGCTCACCTATGACAGGGGGCGAGTATGGCTACACCTTC	CASSPMTGGEYGYTF
TRBV28	TRBJ1-2	.	.	TGTGCCAGCAGCACCCCAGGGGCCGGTGGCTACACCTTC	CASSTPGAGGYTF
TRBV7-3	TRBJ2-1	.	many	TGTGCCAGCAGCTTAAGGGGGATAGGTGAGCAGTTCTTC	CASSLRGIGEQFF
TRBV7-2	TRBJ2-3	TRBD2	many	TGTGCCAGCAGCTTACCAGCGGGGGGCATAGATACGCAGTATTTT	CASSLPAGGIDTQYF
TRBV27	TRBJ1-6	TRBD1	many	TGTGCCAGCAGTTTAGTGCCAGGGGGTAGTTCACCCCTCCACTTT	CASSLVPGGSSPLHF
TRBV7-3	TRBJ2-3	.	many	TGTGCCAGCAGCTTCCTGCCACAGTCGGATACGCAGTATTTT	CASSFLPQSDTQYF
TRBV6-2/TRBV6-3	TRBJ2-7	TRBD1	.	TGTGCCAGCTTAACCGGGACAGCCTACGAGCAGTACTTC	CASLTGTAYEQYF
TRBV12-3/TRBV12-4	TRBJ1-1	.	many	TGTGCCAGCAGTTCGAGCGGGCCGAACACTGAAGCTTTCTTT	CASSSSGPNTEAFF
TRBV5-5	TRBJ2-2	.	many	TGTGCCAGCAGCCCCGTTGCCGGGGAGCTGTTTTTT	CASSPVAGELFF
TRBV7-7	TRBJ2-5	.	.	TGTGCTAGCAGCTTAGACCTCCGGTCCCCCGGGACCCAGTACTTC	CASSLDLRSPGTQYF